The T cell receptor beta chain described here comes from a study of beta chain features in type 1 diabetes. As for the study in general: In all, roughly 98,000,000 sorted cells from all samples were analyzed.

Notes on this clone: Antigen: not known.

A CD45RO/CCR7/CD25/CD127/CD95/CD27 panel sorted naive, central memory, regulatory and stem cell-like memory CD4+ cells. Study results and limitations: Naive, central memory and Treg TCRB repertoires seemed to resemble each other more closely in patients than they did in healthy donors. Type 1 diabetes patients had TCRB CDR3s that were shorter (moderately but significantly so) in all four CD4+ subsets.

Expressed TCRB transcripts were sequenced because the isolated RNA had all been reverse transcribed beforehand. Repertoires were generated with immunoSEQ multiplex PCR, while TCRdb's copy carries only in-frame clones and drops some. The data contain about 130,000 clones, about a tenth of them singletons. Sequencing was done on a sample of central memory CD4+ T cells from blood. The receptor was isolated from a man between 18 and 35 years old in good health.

DNA for the CDR3: TGTGCCACCAGCAGAGACGGGGGGAGCTACGAGCAGTACTTC. Its translation is CATSRDGGSYEQYF. The rearrangement joins TRBV15 to TRBJ2-7, with TRBD2 identical over 7 bases. The CDR3 has 14 residues. Losses at the gene ends were 0 bases for V and 3 bases for J; bases not matched to a gene: 2. Germline V gene sequence: CDR1 LNHNV, CDR2 YYDKDF (reference sequence).